This T cell receptor (beta chain) originates from a study of blood T cell repertoires in COVID-19. In the study overall: T cells, B-cell-depleted T cells, or PBMCs provided the cDNA or gDNA that served as material.

The CDR3 consists of 16 residues. Trimming removed 7 bases from V and 5 bases from J; junction bases left unmatched: 11. In germline, CDR1 is SNHLY, CDR2 FYNNEI. Original processing notes: Using reference gene primer amplification, nucleated cell counts were estimated. This table comes from immunoSEQ multiplex PCR, and its TCRdb copy is limited to in-frame clones, with some not included. V, J and clone size derive from that table, while D and trimming were established from the DNA sequence. The sample lists about 74,000 clones; approximately 84% were seen once. The chain joins TRBV2 to TRBJ2-1, with 10 positions matching TRBD2. Sample: peripheral blood. The TCR sequence derives from an older man with acute or convalescent COVID-19. The CDR3, as DNA: TGTGCCAGCATGGGGCTAGCGGGAGAAATGGACAATGAGCAGTTCTTC. It translates to CASMGLAGEMDNEQFF.